This TCR beta chain comes out of a study of human T cells and chemical hapten exposure. The wider study: Small volume differences among pooled libraries mainly caused per-sample TCR yield variation. Whole-study results and caveats: TCRs exceeding a frequency of 1 in 1000 stayed unchanged under DPC sensitization.

The ends lost 6 bases at V and 6 bases at J; junction bases unmatched: 4. CDR1 and CDR2 from the germline V gene are KGHSH and LQKENI. The CDR3 consists of 14 residues. This clonotype was counted ten times or more. Its antigen is still unknown. The time point: healthy volunteer bleed at 6 weeks. The authors extracted total RNA from unfractionated whole blood. The library tagged individual cDNA molecules with unique molecular identifiers. Original data processing: 96,000 or so TCRs per sample was the median, with a range of about 20,000 to 690,600. Each CDR3 protein is one row after TCRdb ran MiXCR on the RACE reads. The V and J calls follow TCRdb's processing rather than the paper's. The sample holds 60,000 to 90,000 distinct CDR3 sequences, around 9.3% seen once.

The chain couples TRBV18 to TRBJ1-5, with TRBD1 matching 11 bases. The sequenced sample consisted of whole blood. The clonotype was recovered from a female donor in good health. Some clones in this sample may be carry-over from other donors' samples. CDR3: CASSPGQGGQPQHF. CDR3 DNA: TGTGCCAGCTCCCCGGGACAGGGGGGTCAGCCCCAGCATTTT. The full variable domain, completed using reference TRBV18 and TRBJ1-5, is NAGVMQNPRHLVRRRGQEARLRCSPMKGHSHVYWYRQLPEEGLKFMVYLQKENIIDESGMPKERFSAEFPKEGPSILRIQQVVRGDSAAYFCASSPGQGGQPQHFGDGTRLSIL.